The 32 T cell receptor beta chains below come from one sample, sequenced in a study of shared clonotypes between healthy human individuals (dated by TCRdb to 2018 to 2020). The library came from the immunoSEQ multiplex PCR assay. TCRdb obtained this table from immuneACCESS and retained in-frame rearrangements with V and J assigned. These tables miss some clones; where compared with another copy, unresolved V genes account for less than half of the shortfall, and the remainder is unexplained. The sample has 900,000 to 1,200,000 clones on record, approximately 80% of them singletons. 0.5% to 0.65% of the sample is taken by the ten largest. Sequencing input: memory CD4+ T cells from PBMCs. This specimen's cell subset or site label, interpreted: CD45RA-negative fraction. The receptors come from a man aged 18 to 30 in good health. Some clones in this sample may be carry-over from other donors' samples.

The rearrangement joins TRBV9 to TRBJ1-2; no clear D gene. V lost 4 bases and J 5 bases, leaving 9 bases between the germline ends. Per germline, CDR1 SGDLS and CDR2 YYNGEE. This CDR3 is 12 amino acids long. This CDR3 reads CASSRAGYGYTF. The CDR3 nucleotides are TGTGCCAGCAGCAGGGCTGGGTATGGCTACACCTTC.

This clone turned up a few times. The rearrangement uses TRBV18 and TRBJ2-1; D is tentatively TRBD1 or TRBD2 (6 bases each). Germline CDR1 KGHSH, CDR2 LQKENI. With 5 bases removed from V and 5 bases from J, the gap between germline ends came to 25 bases. The CDR3 is 18 amino acids. CDR3 protein: CASSTQGLSGSMHNEQFF. The CDR3 coding sequence is TGTGCCAGCTCAACACAGGGACTGTCGGGATCTATGCACAATGAGCAGTTCTTC.

A single count supports this clone. This chain uses TRBV7-2 with TRBJ1-2; D not resolved. The V gene's germline CDR1 is SGHTA and CDR2 FQGNSA. The CDR3 sequence is 14 residues long. Trimming cost V 5 bases and J 7 bases, with 17 bases left between them. CDR3 loop: CASSQGFFIGGYTF. CDR3 DNA: TGTGCCAGCAGCCAAGGTTTTTTCATAGGTGGCTACACCTTC.

This clone was recorded many times. The CDR3 here is CASSLLASETQYF. The CDR3 DNA is TGTGCCAGCAGCTTACTAGCGTCAGAGACCCAGTACTTC. The chain couples TRBV5-4 to TRBJ2-5, with 7 bases aligning to TRBD2. CDR1 is SGHNT, CDR2 YYREEE, per germline (reference sequence). There are 13 residues in the CDR3. V was pared by 2 bases and J by 4 bases, with 2 bases of the junction left unmatched.

Turning to this clone: A much more abundant neighbour one base away suggests this may be a read error. The same CDR3 is also encoded by other DNA sequences in this sample. The gene calls are TRBV28 and TRBJ1-2; D is unclear. This CDR3 spans 13 amino acids. V lost 3 bases to trimming and J lost 0 bases, with 5 bases between them. Germline V gene lookup returns CDR1 MDHEN and CDR2 SYDVKM. The CDR3 is CASSFPANYGYTF. CDR3 DNA sequence: TGTGCCAGCAGTTTTCCAGCTAACTATGGCTACACCTTC.

This clone was seen more than once but under ten times. The gene calls are TRBV7-2 and TRBJ2-7; D remains ambiguous. The CDR3 spans 14 residues. Germline V lookup: CDR1 SGHTA, CDR2 FQGNSA. Trimming took 4 bases from V and 7 from J, leaving 17 bases between them. CDR3 nucleotide sequence: TGTGCCAGCAGCTCCCAAACGCTCGCCGGGGAGCAGTACTTC. The encoded protein is CASSSQTLAGEQYF.

This rearrangement joins TRBV5-1 to TRBJ2-2; 8 bases are shared with TRBD2. CDR1 is SGHRS and CDR2 is YFSETQ in the germline V gene. V was pared by 0 bases and J by 1 base, with 2 bases of the junction left unmatched. The CDR3 length is 16 residues. The CDR3 DNA follows: TGCGCCAGCAGCTTGGGACTAGCGCAGAACACCGGGGAGCTGTTTTTT. Encoded protein: CASSLGLAQNTGELFF.

The J gene is TRBJ2-5, the V gene TRBV28; 14 bases align to TRBD2. The germline V gene encodes CDR1 MDHEN and CDR2 SYDVKM. After removal of 5 bases from V and 2 bases from J, the junction contained 1 base not matched to a gene. This CDR3 spans 15 amino acids. The CDR3 here is CASSRTSGRQETQYF. Here the CDR3 DNA reads TGTGCCAGCAGTCGGACTAGCGGGAGGCAAGAGACCCAGTACTTC.

With respect to this clone: A far larger clone lies a single base away; this is likely a read error. The same CDR3 arises from other DNA sequences in this sample as well. The gene calls are TRBV5-4 and TRBJ2-5; 8 nucleotides agree with TRBD1. The CDR3 is 15 amino acids. Germline values: CDR1 SGHNT, CDR2 YYREEE (reference sequence). CDR3 sequence: CASSPWTGNGETQYF. CDR3 DNA: TGTGCCAGCAGCCCATGGACAGGGAACGGAGAGACTCAGTACTTC.

V gene TRBV7-2 combines with J gene TRBJ1-2; no firm D call. V lost 0 bases to trimming and J lost 8 bases, with 13 bases between them. CDR1 is SGHTA, CDR2 FQGNSA, per germline. The CDR3 consists of 14 residues. The chain's CDR3 is CASSLALAPSGYTF. As DNA, the CDR3 is TGTGCCAGCAGCTTAGCTTTAGCCCCTAGCGGCTACACCTTC. The full variable domain, in which reference TRBV7-2 and TRBJ1-2 provide the parts outside the CDR3, is GAGVSQSPSNKVTEKGKDVELRCDPISGHTALYWYRQSLGQGLEFLIYFQGNSAPDKSGLPSDRFSAERTGGSVSTLTIQRTQQEDSAVYLCASSLALAPSGYTFGSGTRLTVV.

In its sample, this clone was seen once. The CDR3 here is CASSLGRSRAGGFEQYF. CDR3 in DNA: TGCGCCAGCAGCTTGGGTCGTTCTCGGGCGGGAGGGTTCGAGCAGTACTTC. The chain recombines TRBV5-1 with TRBJ2-7, with 9 bases identical to TRBD2. Germline-derived CDR1 and CDR2 are SGHRS and YFSETQ. Unmatched junction bases numbered 13, after V lost 0 bases and J lost 6 bases. This CDR3 contains 17 residues.

This clone appeared once. The rearrangement uses TRBV5-1 and TRBJ1-1; TRBD1 matches 7 bases. The CDR3 spans 14 residues. V shed 2 bases and J 5 bases; nucleotides not matched to a gene: 6. Looked up from germline, CDR1 is SGHRS and CDR2 is YFSETQ. CDR3 loop: CASSFRQGGTEAFF. The CDR3 DNA sequence: TGCGCCAGCAGCTTTCGACAGGGAGGGACTGAAGCTTTCTTT.

This clone was picked up many times. The sample holds other DNA sequences that translate to the same CDR3. The chain links TRBV6-6 to TRBJ1-5, with D hard to call. Germline V gene sequence: CDR1 MNHNY, CDR2 SVGAGI (reference sequence). V lost 1 base and J lost 0, with 1 base in between. CDR3 length equals 13 residues. CDR3 in DNA: TGTGCCAGCAGTTACTATAGCAATCAGCCCCAGCATTTT. Translating it yields CASSYYSNQPQHF.

A remark on this clone: Other DNA variants within this sample encode the same CDR3. The chain recombines TRBV28 with TRBJ2-7, with D unresolved. Germline loops: CDR1 MDHEN, CDR2 SYDVKM. The CDR3 runs to 12 residues. V was pared by 3 bases and J by 4 bases, with 7 bases between. Here the CDR3 DNA reads TGTGCCAGCAGTTTGAGTGGATACGAGCAGTACTTC. Its translation is CASSLSGYEQYF.

The chain is built from TRBV6-5 and TRBJ2-3; no definite D call. V was trimmed by 2 bases and J by 2 bases, leaving 11 bases between them. In germline, CDR1 is MNHEY, CDR2 SVGAGI. The CDR3 runs 15 residues. The chain's CDR3 is CASSYGSYPTDTQYF. CDR3 bases: TGTGCCAGCAGTTACGGGTCGTATCCCACAGATACGCAGTATTTT.

The genes are TRBV18 and TRBJ2-7, with 7 bases lining up with TRBD1. With V trimmed by 6 bases and J by 3 bases, 11 bases remained unmatched. CDR1 and CDR2 (germline): KGHSH, LQKENI. The CDR3 contains 15 residues. CDR3 sequence: CASSGQGDPSYEQYF. CDR3 coding DNA: TGTGCCAGCTCTGGGCAGGGGGATCCCAGCTACGAGCAGTACTTC.

This clone showed up many times. At the DNA level, this CDR3 is encoded by other sequences in the same sample as well. The rearrangement links TRBV9 to TRBJ1-2; D remains ambiguous. The ends were cut back, 0 bases at V and 0 bases at J, with 12 bases in the middle. CDR3 length: 16 residues. The germline CDR1 and CDR2 sequences are SGDLS and YYNGEE. The CDR3: CASSVGLGSSNYGYTF. The DNA for the CDR3 is TGTGCCAGCAGCGTAGGGTTGGGCAGCTCTAACTATGGCTACACCTTC.

The chain carries TRBV28 and TRBJ2-1, with 9 bases that match TRBD2. V shed 6 bases and J 7 bases; nucleotides not matched to a gene: 13. The germline CDR1 and CDR2 sequences are MDHEN and SYDVKM. The CDR3 sequence is 16 residues long. DNA of the CDR3: TGTGCCAGCAGCCGTCCGTCGGCGGGAGGGGGAAATGAGCAGTTCTTC. Its translation is CASSRPSAGGGNEQFF.

The J gene is TRBJ2-6, the V gene TRBV4-1, with D maybe TRBD1 (5 bases). The CDR3 consists of 18 residues. Germline lookup yields CDR1 MGHRA and CDR2 YSYEKL. With 1 base removed from V and 4 bases from J, the gap between germline ends came to 17 bases. CDR3 coding DNA: TGCGCCAGCAGCCAAGGCTTGGCAGGGTTGAGAGGGGCCAACGTCCTGACTTTC. Its translation: CASSQGLAGLRGANVLTF.

The chain links TRBV9 to TRBJ1-1; D ambiguous. With 4 bases removed from V and 2 bases from J, the gap between germline ends came to 12 bases. Per germline, CDR1 SGDLS and CDR2 YYNGEE. The CDR3 is made up of 14 amino acids. DNA for the CDR3: TGTGCCAGCAGCTCCTTAGGGCACAACACTGAAGCTTTCTTT. This encodes CASSSLGHNTEAFF.

V usage is TRBV7-3 and J usage is TRBJ2-2, with 10 positions matching TRBD2. The V gene end was trimmed by 5 bases and the J gene end by 3 bases; junction bases not matched to a gene: 18. The CDR3 runs to 20 residues. The V gene's germline CDR1 is SGHTA and CDR2 FQGTGA. The CDR3 DNA follows: TGTGCCAGCAGCCAAAACGGGACCCCCGAACTAGCGGGACACACCGGGGAGCTGTTTTTT. This encodes CASSQNGTPELAGHTGELFF.

The V gene is TRBV7-6, the J gene TRBJ2-7; 8 bases fit TRBD1. CDR1 and CDR2 from the germline V gene are SGHVS and FNYEAQ. J gave up 4 bases and V 1 base, and 6 bases lay outside the gene matches. This CDR3 is 15 amino acids long. CDR3 in DNA: TGTGCCAGCAGCTTAGTCCAGGACAGGGAGTACGAGCAGTACTTC. Translating it yields CASSLVQDREYEQYF.

V gene TRBV5-6 combines with J gene TRBJ2-1; 15 positions match TRBD2. CDR3 length: 15 amino acids. CDR1 and CDR2 (germline): SGHDT, YYEEEE. V lost 3 bases and J lost 8; bases outside the gene matches: 3. The CDR3 coding sequence is TGTGCCAGCAGCTCTGGGACTAGCGGGAGGTATGAGCAGTTCTTC. Translated: CASSSGTSGRYEQFF.

The CDR3 nucleotides are TGTGCCAGCAGTGAGACCGGGACAGGGGGACAAGAGACCCAGTACTTC. Residues: CASSETGTGGQETQYF. V gene TRBV6-4 combines with J gene TRBJ2-5; 11 bases agree with TRBD1. The V gene end was trimmed by 3 bases and the J gene end by 2 bases; junction bases not matched to a gene: 5. This CDR3 spans 16 amino acids. Germline values: CDR1 MRHNA, CDR2 SNTAGT.

The J gene is TRBJ1-2, the V gene TRBV18, with TRBD1 matching over 10 bases. The CDR3 totals 13 residues. J gave up 11 bases and V 3 bases, and 6 bases lay outside the gene matches. Germline CDR1 reads KGHSH; CDR2 reads LQKENI. This chain's CDR3 is CASSPRQGAEYTF. DNA of the CDR3: TGTGCCAGCTCACCCCGACAGGGGGCCGAATACACCTTC.

This chain connects TRBV29-1 to TRBJ2-5; a possible D gene is TRBD1 (6 bases). The CDR3 spans 13 residues. Per the germline V gene, CDR1 is SQVTM and CDR2 is ANQGSEA. V lost 2 bases, J lost 5 bases, and 12 bases lay in between. In DNA form, the CDR3 reads TGCAGCGTTGAAACACACAGGGTGGAGACCCAGTACTTC. Its translation is CSVETHRVETQYF. Full variable domain (remainder filled in from reference TRBV29-1 and TRBJ2-5): SAVISQKPSRDICQRGTSLTIQCQVDSQVTMMFWYRQQPGQSLTLIATANQGSEATYESGFVIDKFPISRPNLTFSTLTVSNMSPEDSSIYLCSVETHRVETQYFGPGTRLLVL.

Concerning this clone: The sample carries other DNA sequences with the same CDR3. This chain connects TRBV11-2 to TRBJ1-3; 7 bases are shared with TRBD1. The CDR3 consists of 14 residues. Germline trimming cut 1 base from V and 3 bases from J; bases unmatched to any gene: 0. The germline gives CDR1 SGHAT, CDR2 FQNNGV. The CDR3 DNA is TGTGCCAGCAGCTTAGGACAGGGTGGAAACACCATATATTTT. Translated: CASSLGQGGNTIYF.

This sequence joins TRBV7-9 and TRBJ2-5, with 8 nucleotides matching TRBD1. CDR1 and CDR2 from the germline V gene are SEHNR and FQNEAQ (reference sequence). The CDR3 runs to 16 residues. V shed 4 bases and J 4 bases; nucleotides not matched to a gene: 11. The CDR3 sequence: CASSYGQGRSGETQYF. The CDR3 nucleotides read TGTGCCAGCAGCTACGGACAGGGAAGGTCGGGAGAGACCCAGTACTTC.

Points on this clone: Given a far larger clone just one base away, this is likely a sequencing read error. The chain uses TRBV9 and TRBJ1-1; perhaps TRBD1 as D (5 bases). The V gene's germline CDR1 is SGDLS and CDR2 YYNGEE. CDR3 length: 15 residues. CDR3: CASGVGGAVNTEAFF. The DNA for the CDR3 is TGTGCCAGCGGCGTAGGAGGGGCCGTGAACACTGAAGCTTTCTTT. Based on the CDR3 plus reference TRBV9 and TRBJ1-1, the full variable domain is DSGVTQTPKHLITATGQRVTLRCSPRSGDLSVYWYQQSLDQGLQFLIQYYNGEERAKGNILERFSAQQFPDLHSELNLSSLELGDSALYFCASGVGGAVNTEAFFGQGTRLTVV.

This sequence joins TRBV27 and TRBJ2-3; maybe TRBD1 (5 bases). Germline V lookup: CDR1 MNHEY, CDR2 SMNVEV (reference sequence). V lost 2 bases, J lost 5 bases, and 8 bases lay in between. The CDR3 is made up of 13 amino acids. As DNA, the CDR3 is TGTGCCAGCAGTTTAGACAGTGGAGATACGCAGTATTTT. This encodes CASSLDSGDTQYF.

This chain uses TRBV29-1 with TRBJ2-7; TRBD2 aligns across 8 bases. From germline, CDR1 is SQVTM and CDR2 ANQGSEA. V lost 6 bases, J lost 5 bases, and 18 bases stayed unmatched. CDR3 length equals 16 residues. CDR3 loop: CSVRIRGGRSLDEQYF. CDR3 sequence (DNA): TGCAGCGTAAGGATTCGCGGCGGGAGGTCCCTTGACGAGCAGTACTTC.

V gene TRBV18 combines with J gene TRBJ2-5; 7 bases are shared with TRBD1. Germline CDR1 KGHSH, CDR2 LQKENI. The CDR3 spans 17 residues. Germline trimming cut 3 bases from V and 5 bases from J; bases unmatched to any gene: 15. The CDR3, as DNA: TGTGCCAGCTCACCTCCTAGACGGGACAGTGGAAGGGAGACCCAGTACTTC. Protein: CASSPPRRDSGRETQYF.